These 3 T cell receptor beta chains were all obtained from the same sample, sequenced in a study of PD-L1 blockade in urothelial cancer. Indicated time point: pretreatment peripheral blood. Some clones are missing from TCRdb's copy, which holds only in-frame ones; the method was immunoSEQ multiplex PCR. The sample lists roughly 63,000 clones; 81% were seen once. The starting material was PBMCs, obtained around atezolizumab (anti-PD-L1) treatment. These receptors were taken from a man aged 65-85 years with urothelial cancer.

V and J are TRBV10-3 and TRBJ2-3; 8 positions agree with TRBD2. The V gene end was trimmed by 4 bases and the J gene end by 1 base; junction bases not matched to a gene: 4. The CDR3 contains 15 residues. Germline V gives CDR1 ENHRY, CDR2 SYGVKD. CDR3 in amino acids: CAISVGSGGTDTQYF. The DNA for the CDR3 is TGTGCCATCAGTGTAGGTAGCGGGGGCACAGATACGCAGTATTTT.

The J gene is TRBJ2-5, the V gene TRBV19, with 10 positions matching TRBD1. The ends lost 4 bases at V and 4 bases at J; junction bases unmatched: 0. Germline values: CDR1 LNHDA, CDR2 SQIVND (reference sequence). This CDR3 has 13 amino acids. For the CDR3, the DNA is TGTGCCAGTAGTAGGGACAGGGGAGAGACCCAGTACTTC. As protein: CASSRDRGETQYF.

This clone appeared once. This chain joins TRBV2 and TRBJ2-1, with TRBD1 as a possible D gene (6 bases). The CDR3 covers 14 residues. Germline lookup yields CDR1 SNHLY and CDR2 FYNNEI. Trimming stripped 8 bases from V and 2 bases from J, with 13 bases between. CDR3 coding DNA: TGTGCCAGCTTGCCAGGGGATACCTACAATGAGCAGTTCTTC. Amino acids: CASLPGDTYNEQFF.